A single sample is the source of the 28 T cell receptor beta chains below, sequenced in a study of T cell responses to AZD1222 COVID-19 vaccine. Only in-frame clones appear in the TCRdb table, and some are missing; sequencing was by immunoSEQ multiplex PCR. The sample carries 95,000 to 150,000 clones, roughly 91% recorded once. The source was peripheral blood, collected on day 0 of AZD1222 vaccination. All receptors derive from an adult in good health.

This clone was seen only a few times. The gene calls are TRBV12-3 or TRBV12-4 and TRBJ2-1; D gene ambiguous. The CDR3 extends over 11 amino acids. The V and J ends lost 2 bases and 10 bases respectively, with 6 bases between them. The CDR3 DNA reads TGTGCCAGCAGTTTAATTCGGGAGCAGTTCTTC. Its translation is CASSLIREQFF.

The chain employs TRBV5-1 and TRBJ1-1, with D uncertain. The CDR3 extends over 15 amino acids. Germline V gene lookup returns CDR1 SGHRS and CDR2 YFSETQ. Trimming shortened V by 0 bases and J by 1 base, and 10 bases separated the two germline ends. In DNA form, the CDR3 reads TGCGCCAGCAGCTTGGTCGAGGGAGGGAACACTGAAGCTTTCTTT. Its translation: CASSLVEGGNTEAFF.

The J gene is TRBJ2-7, the V gene TRBV5-6; D ambiguous. V was cut by 0 bases and J by 0 bases, with 7 bases left in between. CDR1 is SGHDT and CDR2 is YYEEEE in the germline V gene. This CDR3 is 14 amino acids long. This CDR3 is CASSLDASSYEQYF. The CDR3 nucleotides read TGTGCCAGCAGCTTGGACGCGAGCTCCTACGAGCAGTACTTC.

This sequence joins TRBV4-2 and TRBJ1-1; 9 bases fit TRBD1. Trimming at V came to 0 bases and at J to 10 bases, leaving 6 bases not matched to a gene. This CDR3 has 14 amino acids. The V gene's germline CDR1 is LGHNA and CDR2 YNFKEQ. Written as DNA, the CDR3 is TGTGCCAGCAGCCAAGAGGGACAGGGTCGCTCAGCTTTCTTT. Encoded protein: CASSQEGQGRSAFF.

The rearrangement links TRBV5-4 to TRBJ1-2; 7 positions match TRBD1. CDR1 is SGHNT, CDR2 YYREEE, per germline (reference sequence). The junction had 8 bases not matched to a gene; V was cut back by 5 bases and J by 1 base. CDR3 size: 15 residues. The CDR3: CASRPGTARNYGYTF. The CDR3 coding sequence is TGTGCCAGCAGACCAGGGACAGCCCGTAACTATGGCTACACCTTC.

Here the CDR3 reads CATIGGGRETQYF. The CDR3, as DNA: TGTGCCACGATCGGGGGGGGGCGAGAGACCCAGTACTTC. The chain couples TRBV6-5 to TRBJ2-5, with 8 nucleotides matching TRBD2. Per germline, CDR1 MNHEY and CDR2 SVGAGI. With 10 bases clipped from V and 4 bases from J, the junction kept 8 bases outside the gene matches. This CDR3 has 13 amino acids.

The J gene is TRBJ2-1, the V gene TRBV19; the D gene is possibly TRBD2 (5 bases). The germline CDR1 and CDR2 sequences are LNHDA and SQIVND (reference sequence). V shed 3 bases and J shed 5 bases, with 8 bases lying between them. The CDR3 runs to 13 residues. The CDR3 DNA reads as TGTGCCAGTAGTATGCGAGGGAACAATGAGCAGTTCTTC. This translates into CASSMRGNNEQFF.

The chain uses TRBV4-1 and TRBJ1-2; 10 bases line up with TRBD1. The length of the CDR3 is 15 residues. V was pared by 8 bases and J by 4 bases, with 10 bases of the junction left unmatched. Looked up from germline, CDR1 is MGHRA and CDR2 is YSYEKL. CDR3: CASRPPGTGVYGYTF. The CDR3 region has the DNA TGCGCCAGCCGCCCCCCCGGGACAGGGGTCTATGGCTACACCTTC.

The chain has TRBV9 and TRBJ1-5; maybe TRBD1 (6 bases). Trimming removed 3 bases at V and 0 bases at J, with 10 bases between. This CDR3 is built from 15 residues. Germline V lookup: CDR1 SGDLS, CDR2 YYNGEE. The chain's CDR3 is CASSAEGGSNQPQHF. CDR3 DNA sequence: TGTGCCAGCAGCGCCGAGGGGGGTAGCAATCAGCCCCAGCATTTT.

This chain connects TRBV5-1 to TRBJ2-2; D is undetermined. This CDR3 contains 12 residues. V lost 4 bases and J 5 bases, leaving 6 bases between the germline ends. The V gene's germline CDR1 is SGHRS and CDR2 YFSETQ. The CDR3 loop reads CASSGGTGELFF. The CDR3 bases are TGCGCCAGCAGCGGTGGGACCGGGGAGCTGTTTTTT.

The rearrangement links TRBV5-1 to TRBJ1-1, with D maybe TRBD1 (6 bases). Germline V gene lookup returns CDR1 SGHRS and CDR2 YFSETQ. The CDR3 is made up of 13 amino acids. V lost 4 bases and J 10 bases, leaving 17 bases between the germline ends. The CDR3 reads CASSPRGADGAFF. The CDR3 DNA reads as TGCGCCAGCAGCCCCCGGGGGGCAGATGGAGCTTTCTTT.

The sample holds one count of this clone. The genes are TRBV27 and TRBJ1-1; possibly TRBD1 for D (5 bases). The CDR3 runs to 14 residues. Germline V gene data show CDR1 as MNHEY and CDR2 as SMNVEV (reference sequence). V was pared by 6 bases and J by 1 base, with 12 bases between. The CDR3 sequence is CASSPGLANTEAFF. CDR3 bases: TGTGCCAGCAGCCCAGGGTTGGCGAACACTGAAGCTTTCTTT.

This chain joins TRBV2 and TRBJ1-3, with D uncertain. CDR3 length equals 12 residues. V lost 3 bases, J lost 7 bases, and 7 bases lay in between. Germline CDR1 reads SNHLY; CDR2 reads FYNNEI. The CDR3 DNA reads as TGTGCCAGCAGTGATGTCGGTAACACCATATATTTT. Its translation is CASSDVGNTIYF.

This clone was seen a single time. The V gene is TRBV9, the J gene TRBJ2-3, with 12 bases fitting TRBD2. From germline, CDR1 is SGDLS and CDR2 YYNGEE. The CDR3 runs 20 residues. V dropped 3 bases and J dropped 1; count of bases not matched to a gene: 15. In DNA form, the CDR3 reads TGTGCCAGCAGCGCCCCCGCTAGCGGGGGGGCCGAAACGGGCACAGATACGCAGTATTTT. It encodes CASSAPASGGAETGTDTQYF.

The chain links TRBV27 to TRBJ2-1; 8 nucleotides align to TRBD1. CDR1 and CDR2 from the germline V gene are MNHEY and SMNVEV (reference sequence). The CDR3 runs to 15 residues. The V segment lost 6 bases and the J segment 10 bases; nucleotides outside the gene matches: 14. The CDR3 here is CASSYGQGRGGEQFF. The CDR3 DNA sequence: TGTGCCAGCAGCTATGGACAGGGAAGGGGTGGGGAGCAGTTCTTC.

The rearrangement joins TRBV27 to TRBJ2-1, with D perhaps being TRBD1 or TRBD2 (5 bases each). Per the germline V gene, CDR1 is MNHEY and CDR2 is SMNVEV (reference sequence). V was shortened by 5 bases and J by 4 bases, with 9 bases between the two germline ends. CDR3 length: 13 residues. CDR3 in amino acids: CASSDGAYNEQFF. The CDR3 DNA follows: TGTGCCAGCAGTGACGGGGCTTACAATGAGCAGTTCTTC.

The chain carries TRBV7-8 and TRBJ1-2; tentatively, D is TRBD1 (5 bases). This CDR3 region has 16 residues. V lost 4 bases to trimming and J lost 8 bases, with 23 bases between them. Germline V gene data show CDR1 as SGHVS and CDR2 as FQNEAQ. CDR3 nucleotide sequence: TGTGCCAGCAGCTCCGCAGCGGGGGGAATCACTAAGGGCTACACCTTC. Translation gives CASSSAAGGITKGYTF.

This chain connects TRBV11-3 to TRBJ2-3; TRBD2 matches at 7 bases. The CDR3 length is 14 residues. Germline-derived CDR1 and CDR2 are SGHNT and YENEEA. J gave up 2 bases and V 5 bases, and 4 bases lay outside the gene matches. The CDR3 protein is CASSGAGVTDTQYF. CDR3 in DNA: TGTGCCAGCAGCGGGGCGGGGGTCACAGATACGCAGTATTTT.

The CDR3 loop reads CASSSGRNRGGYTF. CDR3 DNA sequence: TGTGCCAGCAGTAGCGGACGTAATAGAGGGGGCTACACCTTC. The chain couples TRBV6-5 to TRBJ1-2; the D is unclear. Trimming stripped 5 bases from V and 8 bases from J, with 18 bases between. Germline V CDR1 and CDR2: MNHEY, SVGAGI. This CDR3 comprises 14 residues.

This clone was counted only a few times. V gene TRBV2 combines with J gene TRBJ2-2; D gene uncertain. The CDR3 is made up of 13 amino acids. Per germline, CDR1 SNHLY and CDR2 FYNNEI. CDR3 bases: TGTGCTGGCGAGGAAAGGAACACCGGGGAGCTGTTTTTT. Translating gives CAGEERNTGELFF. Full variable domain (missing parts from reference TRBV2 and TRBJ2-2): EPEVTQTPSHQVTQMGQEVILRCVPISNHLYFYWYRQILGQKVEFLVSFYNNEISEKSEIFDDQFSVERPDGSNFTLKIRSTKLEDSAMYFCAGEERNTGELFFGEGSRLTVL.

This chain connects TRBV19 to TRBJ2-7; tentatively, D is TRBD1 (6 bases). The CDR3 runs to 14 residues. Germline V gene lookup returns CDR1 LNHDA and CDR2 SQIVND (reference sequence). V lost 4 bases and J 3 bases, leaving 13 bases between the germline ends. The CDR3 nucleotides read TGTGCCAGTAGTAGCCCCCACAGGGACTACGAGCAGTACTTC. It yields the protein CASSSPHRDYEQYF.

The V and J genes are TRBV3-1 (or the pseudogene TRBV3-2) and TRBJ2-7; D may match TRBD1 or TRBD2 (5 bases each). Trimming stripped 6 bases from V and 0 bases from J, with 18 bases between. The CDR3 loop spans 16 amino acids. The germline V gene has CDR1 LGHDT and CDR2 YNNKEL (reference sequence). The CDR3 sequence is CASSSSWDGYSYEQYF. The CDR3 region has the DNA TGTGCCAGCAGTAGCTCCTGGGACGGATACTCCTACGAGCAGTACTTC.

The chain is built from TRBV14 and TRBJ2-3; unclear D gene. V was trimmed by 8 bases and J by 3 bases, leaving 9 bases between them. This CDR3 is 12 amino acids long. Germline V gene data show CDR1 as SGHDN and CDR2 as FVKESK. CDR3 in DNA: TGTGCCAGCGGGCCCCGAACAGATACGCAGTATTTT. Its protein product is CASGPRTDTQYF.

Here the CDR3 reads CASTPDHRMNTEAFF. The DNA for the CDR3 is TGTGCTAGTACACCGGATCATAGGATGAACACTGAAGCTTTCTTT. The rearrangement links TRBV12-5 to TRBJ1-1; D remains ambiguous. Germline CDR1 reads LGHNT; CDR2 reads FRNRAP. V was pared by 8 bases and J by 0 bases, with 16 bases between. This CDR3 spans 15 amino acids.

The chain uses TRBV6-4 and TRBJ2-3; tentative D call: TRBD2 (6 bases). The CDR3 sequence is 16 residues long. Germline CDR1 MRHNA, CDR2 SNTAGT. V lost 3 bases, J lost 2 bases, and 15 bases lay in between. This CDR3 is CASSEFSRGDTDTQYF. The DNA for the CDR3 is TGTGCCAGCAGTGAATTCTCGCGGGGAGACACAGATACGCAGTATTTT.

The chain couples TRBV9 to TRBJ2-1, with D possibly being TRBD1 or TRBD2 (7 bases each). Looked up from germline, CDR1 is SGDLS and CDR2 is YYNGEE. Trimming shortened V by 3 bases and J by 5 bases, and 15 bases separated the two germline ends. The CDR3 length is 15 residues. CDR3 sequence: CASSARGGYNNEQFF. CDR3 DNA sequence: TGTGCCAGCAGCGCCAGGGGGGGGTACAACAATGAGCAGTTCTTC.

V is TRBV7-9 and J is TRBJ1-2, with a weak D call TRBD1 (6 bases). The germline gives CDR1 SEHNR, CDR2 FQNEAQ (reference sequence). The CDR3 loop spans 13 amino acids. The germline V and J ends were trimmed by 6 bases and 4 bases, with 12 bases remaining between them. For the CDR3, the DNA is TGTGCCAGCAGACCGACAGGACCCTATGGCTACACCTTC. Protein: CASRPTGPYGYTF.

The chain combines TRBV7-9 with TRBJ1-2; a possible D gene is TRBD1 (5 bases). V lost 7 bases to trimming and J lost 3 bases, with 12 bases between them. This CDR3 has 13 residues. Germline values: CDR1 SEHNR, CDR2 FQNEAQ (reference sequence). The DNA for the CDR3 is TGTGCCAGCACCTCGGTGGGGGACTATGGCTACACCTTC. As protein: CASTSVGDYGYTF.